This T cell receptor (beta chain) was sequenced for a study of T-cell reconstitution after alpha-beta-depleted transplantation in children. Study outcomes and limitations: Expanded graft clones, several hundred of them, were reportedly the source of alpha-beta T cells about two months after transplant. Some patients showed high day-60 TCRbeta diversity, which derived from surviving recipient T cells and thymic progenitors. T-cell counts and diversity at one year following transplant were attributed mainly to newly produced T cells.

This clonotype was observed a handful of times. No antigen is known for it. The germline V gene encodes CDR1 LNHNV and CDR2 YYDKDF (reference sequence). Between the trimmed V and J ends, which lost 2 bases and 5 bases, there was a span of 15 bases. This CDR3 spans 15 amino acids. Unique molecular identifiers tagged the TCRbeta library. Via MiXCR, TCRdb re-called the PCR reads, giving one row per CDR3 protein. The sample contains about 980,000 distinct CDR3 sequences, 25% to 35% of which appear only once. The rearrangement joins TRBV15 to TRBJ2-5, with D possibly being TRBD2 (6 bases). This sequence originates from a boy less than two years old who had a stem cell transplant for SCID, so the T cells may come from the graft donor. The source was PBMCs, mostly from graft donor cells, collected 360 days after TCRalphabeta/CD19-depleted stem cell transplant. Here the CDR3 reads CATSRQGGLEETQYF. CDR3 nucleotide sequence: TGTGCCACCAGCAGACAGGGAGGCCTGGAGGAGACCCAGTACTTC.